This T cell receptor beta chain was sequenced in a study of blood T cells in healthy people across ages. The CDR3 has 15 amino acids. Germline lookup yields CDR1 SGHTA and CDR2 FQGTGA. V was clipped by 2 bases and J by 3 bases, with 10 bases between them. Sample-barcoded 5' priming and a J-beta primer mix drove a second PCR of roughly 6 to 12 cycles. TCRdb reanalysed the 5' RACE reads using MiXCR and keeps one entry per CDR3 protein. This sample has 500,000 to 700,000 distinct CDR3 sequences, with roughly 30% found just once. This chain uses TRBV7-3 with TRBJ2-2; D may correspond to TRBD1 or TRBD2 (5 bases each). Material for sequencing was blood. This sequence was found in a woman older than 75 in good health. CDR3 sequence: CASSLGTLDTGELFF. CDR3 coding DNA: TGTGCCAGCAGCTTAGGGACGCTTGACACCGGGGAGCTGTTTTTT.